This entry is about one T cell receptor beta chain. What it binds is not known. The naive CD8 fraction comprised CD45RO-negative cells positively selected for CCR7 and excluded terminally differentiated effector memory CD45RA+ cells. Nashville, Tennessee was home to all donors, each a Caucasian adult. The data belong to a study of shared clonotypes between healthy human individuals. General observations from the study: A small donor pool kept down the genetic and exposure-history diversity that was represented. The generation probabilities recorded for non-shared clonotypes fell below those of clonotypes shared by all four donors.

The germline CDR1 and CDR2 sequences are SGHVS and FQNEAQ. J lost 2 bases, V lost 8 bases, and 17 bases had no gene match. This CDR3 is 19 amino acids long. Execution of the assay was at deep level. Sequencing used immunoSEQ multiplex PCR; TCRdb keeps in-frame clones, though not all of them. The data contain about 2.1 million clones, about 92% of them singletons. The clonotype comes from a man between 18 and 29 years old in good health. Some clones in this sample may be carry-over from other donors' samples. The chain has TRBV7-8 and TRBJ2-3; 12 bases fit TRBD2. The specimen was naive CD8+ T cells from PBMCs. CDR3 nucleotides: TGTGCCAGCCTACCCCGGACTAGCGGGGAGGAGGGGGACACAGATACGCAGTATTTT. Residues: CASLPRTSGEEGDTDTQYF.